This entry concerns a single TCR beta chain. Germline values: CDR1 MNHNS, CDR2 SASEGT. V was shortened by 6 bases and J by 4 bases, with 10 bases between the two germline ends. The CDR3 length is 12 residues. The source of the sample is a study of shared clonotypes between healthy human individuals. Study background: A donor's plate count was three for CD4 naive and three for CD4 memory; CD8 naive had two and CD8 memory one.

Several immunoSEQ plates received, in even portions, the genomic DNA of each subset. On sorted subsets, replicate PCRs used 150 to 250 ng DNA, or around 30,000 T cell genomes. Authors' processing steps: ImmunoSEQ output held junction-only sequences without quality scores, so filtering differed. Repertoires were generated with immunoSEQ multiplex PCR, while TCRdb's copy carries only in-frame clones and drops some. V and J calls and clone size are copied from that table; D and trimming were computed from the DNA. The sample holds fewer than 200,000 clones, around 93% seen once. The source is a young woman in good health. The sequenced material came from naive CD4+ T cells sorted from blood. Stated subset: CD45RA+ positively selected. The chain couples TRBV6-1 to TRBJ2-7, with TRBD2 as a possible D gene (6 bases). CDR3 loop: CASRSGRYEQYF. The CDR3 DNA follows: TGTGCCAGCAGGTCAGGGAGGTACGAGCAGTACTTC.